What follows are 26 T cell receptor beta chains derived from one specimen sequenced in a study of cytomegalovirus exposure and HLA in healthy donors. The study ran its PCR with 60 Vbeta and 13 Jbeta primers. Profiling relied on immunoSEQ multiplex PCR, and the TCRdb table lists in-frame clones only, not all of them. The sample has about 180,000 clones, 55% to 75% seen once; the top ten hold roughly 2.5%. The sample taken for sequencing was PBMCs. These receptor sequences come from a human donor in good health.

This clone appeared a single time. The chain joins TRBV6-1 to TRBJ2-3, with 7 nucleotides matching TRBD1. Looked up from germline, CDR1 is MNHNS and CDR2 is SASEGT. This CDR3 has 16 residues. With 2 bases clipped from V and 0 bases from J, the junction kept 5 bases outside the gene matches. CDR3: CASSEKQGSSTDTQYF. The CDR3 DNA follows: TGTGCCAGCAGTGAAAAACAGGGGTCTAGCACAGATACGCAGTATTTT.

This clone was picked up a small number of times. This chain connects TRBV6-6 to TRBJ1-1; D is undetermined. The CDR3 totals 14 residues. The V end was cut by 7 bases, the J end by 2 bases, with 14 bases between. Germline CDR1 and CDR2: MNHNY and SVGAGI (reference sequence). CDR3 sequence (DNA): TGTGCCAGCACTTTACCGGGAACCAACACTGAAGCTTTCTTT. Protein sequence: CASTLPGTNTEAFF.

This sequence joins TRBV5-4 and TRBJ2-7; 14 nucleotides agree with TRBD2. Germline V gene lookup returns CDR1 SGHNT and CDR2 YYREEE (reference sequence). The V gene end was trimmed by 5 bases and the J gene end by 2 bases; junction bases not matched to a gene: 9. The CDR3 sequence is 17 residues long. CDR3 amino acids: CASSRGGTSGGPYEQYF. The CDR3 DNA reads TGTGCCAGCAGTCGAGGCGGGACTAGCGGGGGACCCTACGAGCAGTACTTC.

V is TRBV9 and J is TRBJ2-3; 7 bases align to TRBD1. CDR1 is SGDLS and CDR2 is YYNGEE in the germline V gene. Trimming removed 0 bases from V and 5 bases from J; junction bases left unmatched: 3. This CDR3 region has 14 residues. CDR3: CASSVEGARDTQYF. CDR3 DNA: TGTGCCAGCAGCGTAGAGGGGGCGAGAGATACGCAGTATTTT.

This chain's CDR3 is CASTTTGYSTDTQYF. The CDR3 DNA reads TGTGCCAGTACAACGACAGGGTATAGCACAGATACGCAGTATTTT. This rearrangement joins TRBV9 to TRBJ2-3; 7 positions match TRBD1. Germline assignment: CDR1 SGDLS and CDR2 YYNGEE. The CDR3 contains 15 residues. V was clipped by 8 bases and J by 0 bases; unmatched bases: 9.

The rearrangement joins TRBV30 to TRBJ1-1; D perhaps matches TRBD1 (6 bases). Germline CDR1 and CDR2: GTSNPN and SVGIG (reference sequence). This CDR3 is 15 amino acids long. V dropped 2 bases and J dropped 0 bases, with 13 bases sitting between them. In DNA, the CDR3 is TGTGCCTGGAGTCGGGACACTAATTTGAACACTGAAGCTTTCTTT. It encodes CAWSRDTNLNTEAFF.

In DNA form, the CDR3 reads TGTGCCAGCAGCCCCGGGGCCGGACAGGGGAATTTAGAGCCCCAGCATTTT. Its protein product is CASSPGAGQGNLEPQHF. The chain links TRBV9 to TRBJ1-5, with 9 positions matching TRBD1. V shed 4 bases, J shed 8 bases, and the junction held 16 bases outside the gene matches. The CDR3 length is 17 residues. Germline CDR1 is SGDLS and CDR2 is YYNGEE.

The chain uses TRBV14 and TRBJ2-1, with 7 nucleotides matching TRBD1. V dropped 1 base and J dropped 4; count of bases not matched to a gene: 7. The CDR3 has 16 residues. Germline V gene sequence: CDR1 SGHDN, CDR2 FVKESK. DNA for the CDR3: TGTGCCAGCAGCCAAGGCCTCGGGACAGCATACAATGAGCAGTTCTTC. It encodes CASSQGLGTAYNEQFF.

The chain employs TRBV18 and TRBJ1-2, with 8 bases fitting TRBD1. Losses at the gene ends were 5 bases for V and 0 bases for J; bases not matched to a gene: 8. Per the germline V gene, CDR1 is KGHSH and CDR2 is LQKENI. CDR3 size: 16 residues. CDR3 region: CASSLGTGRANYGYTF. The CDR3 DNA follows: TGTGCCAGCTCATTGGGGACAGGACGAGCTAACTATGGCTACACCTTC.

In this sample, this clone turned up a few times. The chain uses TRBV9 and TRBJ1-2; 7 bases are a match to TRBD1. CDR1 is SGDLS, CDR2 YYNGEE, per germline. This CDR3 region has 15 residues. J lost 0 bases, V lost 0 bases, and 2 bases had no gene match. The CDR3 loop is CASSVAGTANYGYTF. The CDR3 bases are TGTGCCAGCAGCGTAGCTGGGACAGCTAACTATGGCTACACCTTC.

The chain employs TRBV5-1 and TRBJ2-2; 8 nucleotides agree with TRBD2. Losses at the gene ends were 0 bases for V and 0 bases for J; bases not matched to a gene: 4. CDR1 is SGHRS, CDR2 YFSETQ, per germline. There are 17 residues in the CDR3. The CDR3 DNA sequence: TGCGCCAGCAGCTTGGCAAACGGGGGGGCGAACACCGGGGAGCTGTTTTTT. Its protein is CASSLANGGANTGELFF.

Concerning this clone itself: One end of the junction is discordant with germline, which a read error may explain. The chain links TRBV7-9 to TRBJ2-5; 8 nucleotides agree with TRBD2. Per germline, CDR1 SEHNR and CDR2 FQNEAQ (reference sequence). The CDR3 runs to 16 residues. CDR3 nucleotides: TGTTCCAGCAGCTTACTGAGCGGGGGCCATCAAGAGACCCAGTACTTC. Translated: CSSSLLSGGHQETQYF. Full variable domain (remainder filled in from reference TRBV7-9 and TRBJ2-5): DTGVSQNPRHKITKRGQNVTFRCDPISEHNRLYWYRQTLGQGPEFLTYFQNEAQLEKSRLLSDRFSAERPKGSFSTLEIQRTEQGDSAMYLCSSSLLSGGHQETQYFGPGTRLLVL.

CDR3 residues: CASSPPLAGTYEQYF. For the CDR3, the DNA is TGTGCCAGCAGCCCCCCGTTGGCTGGTACCTACGAGCAGTACTTC. V is TRBV9 and J is TRBJ2-7; no reliable D call. Germline assignment: CDR1 SGDLS and CDR2 YYNGEE. The V and J ends lost 4 bases and 2 bases respectively, with 16 bases between them. This CDR3 comprises 15 residues.

The CDR3 loop reads CASSTGQGAGDTQYF. In DNA form, the CDR3 reads TGTGCCAGTAGTACAGGACAGGGGGCAGGGGATACGCAGTATTTT. J is TRBJ2-3 and V is TRBV19, with 11 bases identical to TRBD1. Germline trimming cut 4 bases from V and 6 bases from J; bases unmatched to any gene: 6. Germline lookup yields CDR1 LNHDA and CDR2 SQIVND (reference sequence). The CDR3 extends over 15 amino acids.

This clone was picked up a small number of times. CDR3 nucleotide sequence: TGTGCCAGCAGCACAGAAACTGGAAACACCATATATTTT. It encodes CASSTETGNTIYF. This chain connects TRBV6-1 to TRBJ1-3, with unresolved D. The germline V and J ends were trimmed by 6 bases and 2 bases, with 8 bases remaining between them. The germline gives CDR1 MNHNS, CDR2 SASEGT. There are 13 residues in the CDR3.

This clone was counted only a few times. The rearrangement links TRBV7-2 to TRBJ1-5; 7 bases fit TRBD1. The CDR3 runs to 17 residues. After removal of 4 bases from V and 0 bases from J, the junction contained 9 bases not matched to a gene. Germline loops: CDR1 SGHTA, CDR2 FQGNSA. CDR3 DNA: TGTGCCAGCAGCTACGGGACAGAAGATTATAGCAATCAGCCCCAGCATTTT. It translates to CASSYGTEDYSNQPQHF.

J is TRBJ2-3 and V is TRBV19; 8 positions agree with TRBD1. Germline values: CDR1 LNHDA, CDR2 SQIVND (reference sequence). Trimming cost V 5 bases and J 6 bases; bases outside gene matches: 10. This CDR3 is 15 amino acids long. CDR3 region: CASSRAGGEGDTQYF. The CDR3 DNA follows: TGTGCCAGTAGTCGGGCAGGGGGCGAGGGGGATACGCAGTATTTT.

This chain connects TRBV2 to TRBJ1-5; 9 bases match TRBD1. J gave up 3 bases and V 4 bases, and 1 base lay outside the gene matches. Germline loops: CDR1 SNHLY, CDR2 FYNNEI. The CDR3 has 14 residues. CDR3 protein: CASSGDRDNQPQHF. The CDR3 coding sequence is TGTGCCAGCAGTGGGGACAGGGACAATCAGCCCCAGCATTTT.

In nucleotides, the CDR3 is TGCGCCAGCAGCCAAGATTCGGCGGGGGGGAACACCGGGGAGCTGTTTTTT. This encodes CASSQDSAGGNTGELFF. The V call is TRBV4-1, the J call TRBJ2-2, with TRBD2 matching over 8 bases. The CDR3 extends over 17 amino acids. The ends lost 0 bases at V and 1 base at J; junction bases unmatched: 4. CDR1 and CDR2 from the germline V gene are MGHRA and YSYEKL.

The chain carries TRBV29-1 and TRBJ2-7, with 9 bases aligning to TRBD1. Germline CDR1 SQVTM, CDR2 ANQGSEA. Unmatched junction bases numbered 10, after V lost 7 bases and J lost 0 bases. The CDR3 is 15 residues long. In nucleotides, the CDR3 is TGCAGCGCAGAGGGGGGACAGGGACCCTCCTACGAGCAGTACTTC. Protein sequence: CSAEGGQGPSYEQYF.

The chain links TRBV7-6 to TRBJ2-3, with TRBD2 identical over 12 bases. The CDR3 runs to 17 residues. The V and J ends lost 2 bases and 4 bases, in that order; junction bases with no gene match: 7. The germline gives CDR1 SGHVS, CDR2 FNYEAQ. CDR3 in amino acids: CASSLQPGLAGSDTQYF. CDR3 sequence (DNA): TGTGCCAGCAGCTTACAACCGGGACTAGCGGGCTCAGATACGCAGTATTTT.

The chain recombines TRBV5-5 with TRBJ1-5, with a weak D call TRBD1 (6 bases). CDR3 length equals 19 residues. Germline CDR1 and CDR2: SGHKS and YYEKEE (reference sequence). V lost 4 bases to trimming and J lost 2 bases, with 25 bases between them. CDR3 protein: CASSPPPGEGASGNQPQHF. The CDR3, as DNA: TGTGCCAGCAGCCCCCCGCCAGGGGAAGGCGCCAGTGGCAATCAGCCCCAGCATTTT.

This clone was detected a few times. This chain uses TRBV5-6 with TRBJ2-4, with 10 bases lining up with TRBD2. The germline gives CDR1 SGHDT, CDR2 YYEEEE. V lost 0 bases and J lost 6; bases outside the gene matches: 9. The CDR3 sequence is 17 residues long. The CDR3, as DNA: TGTGCCAGCAGCTTGGTAGCATTCTCTAGCGGGGGAAACATTCAGTACTTC. Its protein is CASSLVAFSSGGNIQYF.

This clone occurred once. This chain links TRBV6-1 with TRBJ2-1; the match to TRBD2 covers 14 bases. Per germline, CDR1 MNHNS and CDR2 SASEGT. This CDR3 comprises 18 residues. V shed 3 bases and J 7 bases; nucleotides not matched to a gene: 11. The CDR3 sequence: CASSERLAGGLPGNEQFF. CDR3 DNA: TGTGCCAGCAGTGAGAGACTAGCGGGGGGGTTGCCCGGAAATGAGCAGTTCTTC.

The CDR3 spells CASEGTGLVSPLHF. CDR3 nucleotide sequence: TGTGCCAGCGAAGGGACAGGGCTGGTTTCACCCCTCCACTTT. This chain links TRBV2 with TRBJ1-6; TRBD1 matches 9 bases. This CDR3 is built from 14 residues. V was clipped by 8 bases and J by 9 bases; unmatched bases: 8. CDR1 SNHLY and CDR2 FYNNEI come from the germline V gene.

The table lists this clone with a count of one. The chain joins TRBV4-2 to TRBJ2-2, with 15 positions matching TRBD2. Germline CDR1 is LGHNA and CDR2 is YNFKEQ. The CDR3 consists of 18 residues. V trimming: 4 bases; J trimming: 0 bases; junction bases outside the gene matches: 3. The CDR3 coding sequence is TGTGCCAGCAGCCGCTGGACTAGCGGGGGGGCGAACACCGGGGAGCTGTTTTTT. Protein: CASSRWTSGGANTGELFF.